A single T cell receptor (beta chain) is shown here with its context. Its target is not known. These data belong to a study of T cell responses to AZD1222 COVID-19 vaccine. Overall study results and limits: The reported proportion of spike-specific TCRs targeting unmutated variant regions was nearly half. Spike-specific TCR breadth and depth both grew after two AZD1222 doses. Donors were chiefly white British, with a greater number of females, and clonal diversity was perhaps underestimated.

This CDR3 is 13 amino acids long. Trimming removed 5 bases at V and 5 bases at J, with 12 bases between. Germline CDR1 reads MNHEY; CDR2 reads SMNVEV (reference sequence). Data came from immunoSEQ multiplex PCR; TCRdb stores just in-frame clones and leaves some out. The sample consists of 100,000 to 150,000 clones, about nine tenths of them appearing once. The sample in question was peripheral blood, obtained on day 0 of AZD1222 vaccination. The rearrangement joins TRBV27 to TRBJ1-1, with D uncertain. This sequence originates from an adult in good health. The CDR3 DNA sequence: TGTGCCAGCAGTGCCTTGGTAGGGACTGAAGCTTTCTTT. Its protein product is CASSALVGTEAFF.